This TCR beta chain comes out of a study of cytomegalovirus exposure and HLA in healthy donors. The CDR3 runs 15 residues. Germline CDR1 SGHTA, CDR2 FQGNSA. Deletions cut 5 bases from V and 2 bases from J, with 10 bases between. Primers for the PCR totalled 60 Vbeta and 13 Jbeta. Assay: immunoSEQ multiplex PCR; the TCRdb copy retains only in-frame clones and omits some. Of roughly 150,000 clones in the sample, around 84% were seen once. This chain connects TRBV7-2 to TRBJ2-6, with D possibly being TRBD1 (5 bases). The sequencing sample was made of PBMCs. The clonotype comes from a boy aged 2 to 10 in good health and CMV-seronegative. The CDR3: CASSPTGPGANVLTF. The CDR3 DNA reads TGTGCCAGCAGCCCAACAGGACCTGGGGCCAACGTCCTGACTTTC.